The 27 T cell receptor beta chains below were found in one sample sequenced in a study of beta chain features in type 1 diabetes. Overall study findings and caveats: Shortening of TCRB CDR3s, moderate but significant, appeared in all four CD4+ subsets of Type 1 diabetes patients.

The authors reverse transcribed all of the isolated RNA, so sequencing captured expressed TCRB transcripts. Only in-frame clones appear in the TCRdb table, and some are missing; sequencing was by immunoSEQ multiplex PCR. The table shows some 280,000 clones, with around an eighth occurring only once. Their antigens are not known. Material: naive CD4+ T cells from blood. These receptors were taken from a man in his thirties or forties with type 1 diabetes.

This clone was counted a few times. The chain recombines TRBV29-1 with TRBJ1-1; 7 nucleotides match TRBD1. CDR3 size: 18 residues. CDR1 is SQVTM, CDR2 ANQGSEA, per germline. V shed 4 bases and J 3 bases; nucleotides not matched to a gene: 20. In nucleotides, the CDR3 is TGCAGCGTTGGACTACCCAGGGACAGCGTGTTCGGGGACACTGAAGCTTTCTTT. Protein sequence: CSVGLPRDSVFGDTEAFF.

The V and J genes are TRBV18 and TRBJ2-7, with 9 bases that match TRBD2. This CDR3 spans 15 amino acids. Germline-derived CDR1 and CDR2 are KGHSH and LQKENI. V shed 2 bases and J 2 bases; nucleotides not matched to a gene: 4. CDR3 sequence reads: CASSPRGTSPYEQYF. CDR3 DNA sequence: TGTGCCAGCTCACCAAGGGGGACTAGCCCCTACGAGCAGTACTTC.

Only a few counts were recorded for this clone. The chain recombines TRBV7-2 with TRBJ2-1; maybe TRBD1 (5 bases). V gave up 1 base and J gave up 4 bases, with 11 bases separating them. Germline-derived CDR1 and CDR2 are SGHTA and FQGNSA. The CDR3 runs to 15 residues. The CDR3 here is CASSLGTLLYNEQFF. The CDR3 DNA reads as TGTGCCAGCAGCTTAGGGACACTACTTTACAATGAGCAGTTCTTC.

This chain joins TRBV28 and TRBJ2-7; 9 nucleotides align to TRBD2. Germline CDR1 MDHEN, CDR2 SYDVKM. Trimming took 2 bases from V and 1 from J; bases not matched to a gene: 6. The CDR3 sequence is 16 residues long. The CDR3 spells CASSLVASGVSYEQYF. CDR3 DNA sequence: TGTGCCAGCAGTTTAGTGGCTAGCGGGGTTTCCTACGAGCAGTACTTC.

This clone was observed a few times. Written as DNA, the CDR3 is TGTGCCAGCAGCTTATTTGGCGGGACAGCAGACGAGCAGTACTTC. Translation gives CASSLFGGTADEQYF. The chain recombines TRBV7-9 with TRBJ2-7; tentatively, D is TRBD1 (7 bases). Germline V lookup: CDR1 SEHNR, CDR2 FQNEAQ (reference sequence). Trimming removed 2 bases at V and 5 bases at J, with 16 bases between. This CDR3 region has 15 residues.

This clone was observed a few times. The chain is built from TRBV30 and TRBJ1-2; D is possibly TRBD1 (6 bases). The germline V gene has CDR1 GTSNPN and CDR2 SVGIG (reference sequence). Deletions cut 1 base from V and 5 bases from J, with 11 bases between. The CDR3 runs to 13 residues. The CDR3 DNA follows: TGTGCCTGGAGTGCACCCACAGGGTATGGCTACACCTTC. Its protein product is CAWSAPTGYGYTF.

V gene TRBV11-2 combines with J gene TRBJ2-1; a weak D match, TRBD2 (6 bases). The CDR3 has 13 amino acids. Germline loops: CDR1 SGHAT, CDR2 FQNNGV. Between the trimmed V and J ends, which lost 6 bases and 9 bases, there was a span of 15 bases. CDR3 sequence (DNA): TGTGCCAGCAGTCCACGACTAGAGGGTGAGCAGTTCTTC. This sequence encodes CASSPRLEGEQFF.

This clone was detected a few times. The rearrangement joins TRBV2 to TRBJ1-5; 8 bases line up with TRBD1. Unmatched junction bases numbered 5, after V lost 10 bases and J lost 3 bases. Germline V gene lookup returns CDR1 SNHLY and CDR2 FYNNEI. The CDR3 loop spans 13 amino acids. This CDR3 is CATRTGFNQPQHF. CDR3 bases: TGTGCCACACGGACAGGGTTCAATCAGCCCCAGCATTTT. The whole variable domain, filled in from reference TRBV2 and TRBJ1-5, reads EPEVTQTPSHQVTQMGQEVILRCVPISNHLYFYWYRQILGQKVEFLVSFYNNEISEKSEIFDDQFSVERPDGSNFTLKIRSTKLEDSAMYFCATRTGFNQPQHFGDGTRLSIL.

V and J are TRBV5-1 and TRBJ2-5; D uncertain. Germline CDR1 and CDR2: SGHRS and YFSETQ. V gave up 0 bases and J gave up 4 bases, with 10 bases separating them. The CDR3 contains 14 residues. The CDR3 sequence: CASSLGSRIETQYF. The CDR3 region has the DNA TGCGCCAGCAGCTTGGGGTCCAGAATAGAGACCCAGTACTTC.

The chain recombines TRBV28 with TRBJ2-7, with D unclear. The V and J ends lost 6 bases and 9 bases respectively, with 12 bases between them. The CDR3 spans 11 residues. The germline gives CDR1 MDHEN, CDR2 SYDVKM. This CDR3 reads CASSAPYSQYF. The CDR3 DNA follows: TGTGCCAGCAGCGCACCCTATTCGCAGTACTTC.

The gene calls are TRBV29-1 and TRBJ1-1, with D unresolved. The CDR3 runs 16 residues. Trimming took off 1 base at V and 5 bases at J, with 20 bases between the two ends. CDR1 is SQVTM and CDR2 is ANQGSEA in the germline V gene. The CDR3 sequence is CSVEGRYSLEGTEAFF. CDR3 DNA: TGCAGCGTTGAAGGGAGGTACAGCCTTGAAGGGACTGAAGCTTTCTTT.

This clone was seen more than once but under ten times. The chain links TRBV7-3 to TRBJ2-1; the match to TRBD2 covers 11 bases. Trimming cost V 5 bases and J 8 bases; bases outside gene matches: 5. Germline lookup yields CDR1 SGHTA and CDR2 FQGTGA. CDR3 length equals 14 residues. For the CDR3, the DNA is TGTGCCAGCAGCCCGGGACTAGCGGCCGATGAGCAGTTCTTC. It specifies CASSPGLAADEQFF.

The chain carries TRBV25-1 and TRBJ2-7; 8 nucleotides match TRBD1. Losses at the gene ends were 6 bases for V and 3 bases for J; bases not matched to a gene: 16. The germline V gene has CDR1 MGHDK and CDR2 SYGVNS. The CDR3 spans 17 residues. CDR3 sequence: CASSRGPLGTGYYEQYF. The DNA for the CDR3 is TGTGCCAGCAGCAGGGGGCCCCTCGGGACTGGGTACTACGAGCAGTACTTC.

This clone was seen more than once but under ten times. This chain joins TRBV5-6 and TRBJ2-3; 8 nucleotides align to TRBD1. The V and J ends lost 5 bases and 4 bases, in that order; junction bases with no gene match: 9. The CDR3 is 15 residues long. Per germline, CDR1 SGHDT and CDR2 YYEEEE. The CDR3 region is CASSMKTGASDTQYF. DNA of the CDR3: TGTGCCAGCAGTATGAAGACAGGGGCCTCAGATACGCAGTATTTT.

This clone was detected a few times. This rearrangement joins TRBV5-1 to TRBJ2-7; TRBD2 matches at 9 bases. Losses at the gene ends were 0 bases for V and 6 bases for J; bases not matched to a gene: 4. The V gene's germline CDR1 is SGHRS and CDR2 YFSETQ. The CDR3 sequence is 14 residues long. CDR3 protein: CASSLAGTSLEQYF. Written as DNA, the CDR3 is TGCGCCAGCAGCTTGGCCGGGACTAGCCTCGAGCAGTACTTC.

This clone was counted between two and nine times. V and J are TRBV5-1 and TRBJ1-1; 8 nucleotides match TRBD1. This CDR3 is built from 15 residues. CDR1 SGHRS and CDR2 YFSETQ come from the germline V gene. The V and J ends lost 4 bases and 3 bases, in that order; junction bases with no gene match: 8. The CDR3 nucleotides are TGCGCCAGCAGCCAGGGGGCCTTACGGGACACTGAAGCTTTCTTT. This sequence encodes CASSQGALRDTEAFF.

This chain links TRBV2 with TRBJ2-5, with a tentative D call TRBD2 (6 bases). Germline V gene lookup returns CDR1 SNHLY and CDR2 FYNNEI. V dropped 6 bases and J dropped 3 bases, with 11 bases sitting between them. CDR3 length: 13 residues. DNA of the CDR3: TGTGCCAGCAGCGGGGGAGCAGAAGAGACCCAGTACTTC. Translation gives CASSGGAEETQYF.

CDR3 in DNA: TGTGCCAGCAGTTTGGGGGGACTCCCTGTTGGGTTCGAGCAGTACTTC. Its protein is CASSLGGLPVGFEQYF. The chain carries TRBV28 and TRBJ2-7, with a possible D match to TRBD2 (6 bases). Germline loops: CDR1 MDHEN, CDR2 SYDVKM. V dropped 3 bases and J dropped 6 bases, with 21 bases sitting between them. The CDR3 sequence is 16 residues long. The complete variable domain, with remaining parts taken from reference TRBV28 and TRBJ2-7, reads DVKVTQSSRYLVKRTGEKVFLECVQDMDHENMFWYRQDPGLGLRLIYFSYDVKMKEKGDIPEGYSVSREKKERFSLILESASTNQTSMYLCASSLGGLPVGFEQYFGPGTRLTVT.

The gene calls are TRBV5-1 and TRBJ1-2; tentative D call: TRBD1 (5 bases). This CDR3 has 14 residues. Germline V gives CDR1 SGHRS, CDR2 YFSETQ. Trimming pared 4 bases from V and 2 bases from J, leaving 12 bases between. CDR3 sequence reads: CASSLRTTNYGYTF. CDR3 sequence (DNA): TGCGCCAGCAGCCTCAGGACAACGAACTATGGCTACACCTTC.

This clone was seen a few times. V and J are TRBV5-4 and TRBJ2-7; D not resolved. V was cut by 1 base and J by 4 bases, with 9 bases left in between. Germline V CDR1 and CDR2: SGHNT, YYREEE (reference sequence). CDR3 length: 13 residues. The CDR3 is CASSLHTAYEQYF. CDR3 nucleotide sequence: TGTGCCAGCAGCTTGCATACAGCTTACGAGCAGTACTTC. Supplemented by reference TRBV5-4 and TRBJ2-7, the full variable domain reads ETGVTQSPTHLIKTRGQQVTLRCSSQSGHNTVSWYQQALGQGPQFIFQYYREEENGRGNFPPRFSGLQFPNYSSELNVNALELDDSALYLCASSLHTAYEQYFGPGTRLTVT.

The V call is TRBV30, the J call TRBJ1-4; D is possibly TRBD1 (6 bases). The CDR3 runs 15 residues. CDR1 is GTSNPN and CDR2 is SVGIG in the germline V gene (reference sequence). Trimming removed 5 bases from V and 8 bases from J, with 21 bases in between. CDR3 in amino acids: CAWGGTGIVGEKLFF. The CDR3 DNA is TGTGCCTGGGGGGGAACAGGGATCGTAGGAGAAAAACTGTTTTTT.

The chain is built from TRBV7-9 and TRBJ1-3; D gene ambiguous. The CDR3 is 14 residues long. The germline CDR1 and CDR2 sequences are SEHNR and FQNEAQ (reference sequence). Between the trimmed V and J ends, which lost 2 bases and 1 base, there was a span of 6 bases. The CDR3 is CASSLTTSGNTIYF. The CDR3 DNA reads TGTGCCAGCAGCTTAACGACTTCTGGAAACACCATATATTTT.

This chain joins TRBV5-1 and TRBJ1-2; TRBD1 is a possible D gene (5 bases). Per germline, CDR1 SGHRS and CDR2 YFSETQ. The V gene lost 1 base and the J gene lost 6 bases, with 16 bases spanning the gap. The CDR3 runs 15 residues. The CDR3 DNA reads as TGCGCCAGCAGCTTGTACGGGGGACCTACTGATGGCTACACCTTC. It yields the protein CASSLYGGPTDGYTF.

The chain uses TRBV5-1 and TRBJ2-7; 9 nucleotides match TRBD1. The junction had 11 bases not matched to a gene; V was cut back by 4 bases and J by 6 bases. The CDR3 runs to 15 residues. Germline-derived CDR1 and CDR2 are SGHRS and YFSETQ. CDR3 sequence reads: CASSPNLTGGSEQYF. CDR3 sequence (DNA): TGCGCCAGCAGCCCAAACCTCACAGGGGGCAGCGAGCAGTACTTC.

The chain carries TRBV20-1 and TRBJ2-7, with D possibly TRBD1 on 5 matching bases. V was trimmed by 5 bases and J by 4 bases, leaving 9 bases between them. This CDR3 has 11 residues. Germline V gene data show CDR1 as DFQATT and CDR2 as SNEGSKA (reference sequence). Here the CDR3 DNA reads TGCAGTGCTTTGACAGATTACGAGCAGTACTTC. It specifies CSALTDYEQYF.

This clone was observed a handful of times. The rearrangement joins TRBV18 to TRBJ1-1; no reliable D call. This CDR3 spans 13 amino acids. V was trimmed by 4 bases and J by 5 bases, leaving 11 bases between them. Germline values: CDR1 KGHSH, CDR2 LQKENI. The CDR3 here is CASSLDGVTEAFF. The CDR3 DNA sequence: TGTGCCAGCTCACTGGACGGGGTAACTGAAGCTTTCTTT. The variable domain in full, completed from reference TRBV18 and TRBJ1-1, reads NAGVMQNPRHLVRRRGQEARLRCSPMKGHSHVYWYRQLPEEGLKFMVYLQKENIIDESGMPKERFSAEFPKEGPSILRIQQVVRGDSAAYFCASSLDGVTEAFFGQGTRLTVV.

This clone was seen a few times. This chain connects TRBV5-1 to TRBJ2-1; 10 nucleotides match TRBD2. Trimming cost V 2 bases and J 7 bases; bases outside gene matches: 0. In germline, CDR1 is SGHRS, CDR2 YFSETQ. The CDR3 spans 13 residues. The CDR3 sequence: CASSFSGGNEQFF. Here the CDR3 DNA reads TGCGCCAGCAGCTTTAGCGGGGGGAATGAGCAGTTCTTC.